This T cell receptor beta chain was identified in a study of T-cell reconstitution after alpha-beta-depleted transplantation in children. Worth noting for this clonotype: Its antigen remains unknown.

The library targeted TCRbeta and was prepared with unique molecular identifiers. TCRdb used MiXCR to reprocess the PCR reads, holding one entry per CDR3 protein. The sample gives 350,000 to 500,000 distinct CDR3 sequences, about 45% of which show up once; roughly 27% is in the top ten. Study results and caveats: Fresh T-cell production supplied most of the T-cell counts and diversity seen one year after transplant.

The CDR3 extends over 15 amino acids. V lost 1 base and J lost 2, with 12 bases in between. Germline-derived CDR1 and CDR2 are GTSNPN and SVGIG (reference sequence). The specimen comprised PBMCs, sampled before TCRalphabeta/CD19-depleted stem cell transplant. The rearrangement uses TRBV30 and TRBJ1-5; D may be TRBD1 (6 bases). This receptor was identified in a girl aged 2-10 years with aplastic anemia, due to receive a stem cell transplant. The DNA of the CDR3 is TGTGCCTGGAGTGCCATACAGGGCGGCAATCAGCCCCAGCATTTT. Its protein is CAWSAIQGGNQPQHF.